This T cell receptor (beta chain) was retrieved from a study of cytomegalovirus exposure and HLA in healthy donors. Whole-study findings and limits: Clonal expansion was found to be greater in HLA-associated TCR beta chains than in equally common others in a later analysis. Donors belonging to an Asian-associated ancestry cluster reportedly showed fewer N-insertions in productive TCRs than the roughly 670-donor mean, according to what a later analysis found.

With respect to this clone: Its target is unknown.

Germline assignment: CDR1 MNHNY and CDR2 SVGAGI (reference sequence). The germline V and J ends were trimmed by 10 bases and 0 bases, with 16 bases remaining between them. The CDR3 contains 15 residues. PCR employed 60 Vbeta and 13 Jbeta primers. Only in-frame clones appear in the TCRdb table, and some are missing; sequencing was by immunoSEQ multiplex PCR. The sample includes around 110,000 clones, roughly 70% seen only once; the top ten take roughly 2.9%. The study sampled nominally healthy donors, though unrecorded immune exposures were likely. The rearrangement links TRBV6-6 to TRBJ2-1, with D possibly being TRBD1 (6 bases). The receptor comes from a male donor in good health and CMV-seropositive. Sequenced input: PBMCs. CDR3 coding DNA: TGTGCCACGCGACAGGACCCGAGCTCCTACAATGAGCAGTTCTTC. Protein product: CATRQDPSSYNEQFF.